Below, one TCR beta chain is given with its context. The assay was immunoSEQ multiplex PCR, and TCRdb's table has in-frame clones only and misses some. In the table there are some 25,000 clones, approximately 96% of which are singletons. The data belong to a study of B cell selection in AIRE deficiency. CD4+CD127+ cells were sorted as the conventional CD4 T cells. Per the germline V gene, CDR1 is SGHTA and CDR2 is FQGNSA. The CDR3 has 15 amino acids. J lost 4 bases, V lost 3 bases, and 8 bases had no gene match. Sequencing used conventional CD4+ T cells sorted from PBMCs. The clonotype originates from a human donor with AIRE deficiency. V gene TRBV7-2 combines with J gene TRBJ1-2, with 7 bases lining up with TRBD1. The DNA for the CDR3 is TGTGCCAGCAGCTTGGGGACAGCACGTACCTATGGCTACACCTTC. Protein sequence: CASSLGTARTYGYTF. Together with reference TRBV7-2 and TRBJ1-2, the CDR3 gives the full variable domain: GAGVSQSPSNKVTEKGKDVELRCDPISGHTALYWYRQSLGQGLEFLIYFQGNSAPDKSGLPSDRFSAERTGGSVSTLTIQRTQQEDSAVYLCASSLGTARTYGYTFGSGTRLTVV.